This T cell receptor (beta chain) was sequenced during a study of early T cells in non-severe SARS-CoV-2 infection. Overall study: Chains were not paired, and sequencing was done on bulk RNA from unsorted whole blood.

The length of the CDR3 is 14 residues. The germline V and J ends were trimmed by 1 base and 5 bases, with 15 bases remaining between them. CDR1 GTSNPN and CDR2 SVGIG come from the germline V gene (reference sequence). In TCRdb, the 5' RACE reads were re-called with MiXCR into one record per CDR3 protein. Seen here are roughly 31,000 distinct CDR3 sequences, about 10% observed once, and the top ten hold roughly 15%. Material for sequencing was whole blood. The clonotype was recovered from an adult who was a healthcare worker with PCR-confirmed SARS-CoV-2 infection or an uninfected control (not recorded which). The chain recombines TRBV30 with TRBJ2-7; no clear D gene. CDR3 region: CAWSDGFPSDEQYF. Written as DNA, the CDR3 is TGTGCCTGGAGTGACGGTTTCCCTTCGGACGAGCAGTACTTC. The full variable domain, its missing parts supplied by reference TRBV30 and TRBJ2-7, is SQTIHQWPATLVQPVGSPLSLECTVEGTSNPNLYWYRQAAGRGLQLLFYSVGIGQISSEVPQNLSASRPQDRQFILSSKKLLLSDSGFYLCAWSDGFPSDEQYFGPGTRLTVT.